The source of this TCR beta chain is a study of breast tumors, draining lymph nodes, adjacent tissues. Study results and limitations: The lymph node origin of tumor T cells was framed as consistent with a hypothesis, not demonstrated.

This clonotype was detected only once. Its antigen is not identified. One entry per CDR3 protein, called by TCRdb with MiXCR from the multiplex PCR reads. The data hold some 150,000 distinct CDR3 sequences, with 33% observed a single time. Axillary draining lymph nodes of breast cancer patients supplied the node samples. The sequence was obtained from a female donor with breast cancer. Some clones in this sample may be carry-over from other donors' samples. The sequenced material came from axillary lymph node tissue.

For the CDR3, the DNA is TGTGCCACCAGCAGAGAGAGAAGACCGGTAGCTTCTAATGAAAAACTGTTTTTT. Protein: CATSRERRPVASNEKLFF. This chain connects TRBV15 to TRBJ1-4, with D unresolved. Germline V lookup: CDR1 LNHNV, CDR2 YYDKDF (reference sequence). V shed 0 bases and J shed 3 bases, with 17 bases lying between them. The CDR3 is 18 residues long.